This entry describes one T cell receptor beta chain. Profiled with immunoSEQ multiplex PCR; TCRdb holds only in-frame clones, not every one. The data hold some 370,000 clones, with around 89% observed a single time. The CDR3 has 14 amino acids. In germline, CDR1 is SGHDN, CDR2 FVKESK. V dropped 1 base and J dropped 5; count of bases not matched to a gene: 3. The data stem from a study of blood T cell repertoires in COVID-19. J is TRBJ1-2 and V is TRBV14, with TRBD1 matching 8 bases. Sequencing was done on a sample of peripheral blood. This clonotype was obtained from a man aged 35 to 55 with acute or convalescent COVID-19. The CDR3: CASSQARTGYGYTF. The CDR3, as DNA: TGTGCCAGCAGCCAAGCGAGGACAGGGTATGGCTACACCTTC.